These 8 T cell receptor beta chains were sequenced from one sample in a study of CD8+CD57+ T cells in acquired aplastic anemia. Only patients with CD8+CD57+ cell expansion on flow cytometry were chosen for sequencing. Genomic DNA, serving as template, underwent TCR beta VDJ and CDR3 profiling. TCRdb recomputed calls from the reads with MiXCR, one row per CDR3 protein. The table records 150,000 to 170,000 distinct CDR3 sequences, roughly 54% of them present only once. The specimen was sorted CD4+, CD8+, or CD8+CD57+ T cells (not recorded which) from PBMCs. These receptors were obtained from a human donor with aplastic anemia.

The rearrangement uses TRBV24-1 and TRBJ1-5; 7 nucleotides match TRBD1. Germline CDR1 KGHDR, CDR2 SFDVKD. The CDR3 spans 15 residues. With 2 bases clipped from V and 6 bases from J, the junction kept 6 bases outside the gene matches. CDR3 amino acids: CATSDSTGYGQPQHF. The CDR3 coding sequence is TGTGCCACCAGTGATTCGACAGGGTACGGTCAGCCCCAGCATTTT.

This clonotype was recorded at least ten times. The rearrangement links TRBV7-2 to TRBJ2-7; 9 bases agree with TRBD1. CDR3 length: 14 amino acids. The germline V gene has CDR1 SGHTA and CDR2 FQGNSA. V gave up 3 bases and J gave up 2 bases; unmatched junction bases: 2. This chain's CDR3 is CASSFYRGPYEQYF. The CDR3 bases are TGTGCCAGCAGCTTTTACAGGGGGCCCTACGAGCAGTACTTC.

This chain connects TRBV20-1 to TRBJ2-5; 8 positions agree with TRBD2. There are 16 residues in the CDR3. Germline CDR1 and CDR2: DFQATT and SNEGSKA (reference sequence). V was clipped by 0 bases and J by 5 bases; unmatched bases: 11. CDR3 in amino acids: CSARDLREVGGETQYF. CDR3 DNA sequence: TGCAGTGCTAGAGATCTGCGGGAGGTTGGGGGGGAGACCCAGTACTTC.

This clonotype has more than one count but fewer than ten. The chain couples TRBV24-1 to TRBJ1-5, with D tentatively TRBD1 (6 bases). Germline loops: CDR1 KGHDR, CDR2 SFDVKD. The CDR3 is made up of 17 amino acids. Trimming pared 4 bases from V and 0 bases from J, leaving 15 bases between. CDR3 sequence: CATSEARGTYSNQPQHF. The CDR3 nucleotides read TGTGCCACCAGTGAGGCGAGGGGGACTTATAGCAATCAGCCCCAGCATTTT.

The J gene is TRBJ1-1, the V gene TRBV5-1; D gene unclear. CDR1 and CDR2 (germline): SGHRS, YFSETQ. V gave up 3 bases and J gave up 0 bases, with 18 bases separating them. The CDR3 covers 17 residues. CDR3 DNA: TGCGCCAGCAGCTCGGAGGCAGAACCTCTCATGAACACTGAAGCTTTCTTT. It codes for CASSSEAEPLMNTEAFF.

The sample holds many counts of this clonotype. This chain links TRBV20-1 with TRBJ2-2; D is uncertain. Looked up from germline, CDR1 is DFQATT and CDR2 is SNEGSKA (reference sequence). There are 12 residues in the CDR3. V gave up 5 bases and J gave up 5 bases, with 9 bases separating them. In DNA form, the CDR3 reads TGCAGTGCTTACGAAGAGACCGGGGAGCTGTTTTTT. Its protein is CSAYEETGELFF.

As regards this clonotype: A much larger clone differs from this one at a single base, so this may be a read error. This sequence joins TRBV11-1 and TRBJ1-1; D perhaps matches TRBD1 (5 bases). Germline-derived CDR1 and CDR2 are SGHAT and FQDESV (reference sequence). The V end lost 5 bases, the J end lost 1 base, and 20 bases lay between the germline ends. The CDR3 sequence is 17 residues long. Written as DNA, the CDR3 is TGTGCCAGCAGCCAGATAGGGGCCCTAGAGGGGAACACTGAAGCTTTCTTT. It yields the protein CASSQIGALEGNTEAFF. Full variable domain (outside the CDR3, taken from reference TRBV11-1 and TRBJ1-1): EAEVAQSPRYKITEKSQAVAFWCDPISGHATLYWYRQILGQGPELLVQFQDESVVDDSQLPKDRFSAERLKGVDSTLKIQPAELGDSAMYLCASSQIGALEGNTEAFFGQGTRLTVV.

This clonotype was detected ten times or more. CDR3 bases: TGTGCCAGCAGTTACTCGGGCATGGGAAAGGCAGAGACCCAGTACTTC. As protein: CASSYSGMGKAETQYF. V gene TRBV6-5 combines with J gene TRBJ2-5; D gene unclear. The CDR3 has 16 amino acids. Trimming pared 0 bases from V and 4 bases from J, leaving 15 bases between. The V gene's germline CDR1 is MNHEY and CDR2 SVGAGI.